Listed below are T cell receptor beta chains from one sample, sequenced in a study of neoadjuvant anti-PD-1 for oral cavity cancer. Some clones are missing from TCRdb's copy, which holds only in-frame ones; the method was immunoSEQ multiplex PCR. The data contain 12,000 to 15,000 clones, roughly two thirds of them singletons. The sequenced sample was PBMCs, obtained before nivolumab (anti-PD-1) treatment. These TCRs come from a person aged 35-80 years with oral cavity squamous cell carcinoma. CDR3s include the opening cysteine and the closing phenylalanine or tryptophan. The D gene is left open where the match is weak. The listing skips clone size in some rows; elsewhere it reads once, few, many or a size class.

v_call,clone_size,j_call,d_call,cdr3_nt,cdr3_aa
TRBV7-3,-,TRBJ2-5,TRBD2,TGTGCCAGCAGCTTAGCGGGAGCGGGAGAGACCCAGTACTTC,CASSLAGAGETQYF
TRBV9,-,TRBJ1-1,-,TGTGCCAGCAGCAGCCGTCCAAGGGCAGTAGACACTGAAGCTTTCTTT,CASSSRPRAVDTEAFF
TRBV11-2,-,TRBJ2-1,TRBD2,TGTGCCAGCAGCTCCCCATTCGAGGCGCGGGAGGGCAGGGATGAGCAGTTCTTC,CASSSPFEAREGRDEQFF
TRBV9,-,TRBJ2-3,-,TGTGCCAGCAGCGGGCTACAGGGGAGGGGGACAGATACGCAGTATTTT,CASSGLQGRGTDTQYF
TRBV5-6,-,TRBJ1-2,TRBD1,TGTGCCAGCAGCTTGCGCGGGGACAGGCCTCACTATGGCTACACCTTC,CASSLRGDRPHYGYTF
TRBV9,-,TRBJ1-1,-,TGTGCCAGCAGCGTAGGACCCCCGGGAATGAACACTGAAGCTTTCTTT,CASSVGPPGMNTEAFF
TRBV14,-,TRBJ1-6,-,TGTGCCAGCAGCCAAGACGGGCGGGGAGGATCACCCCTCCACTTT,CASSQDGRGGSPLHF
TRBV5-8,-,TRBJ1-1,TRBD1,TGTGCCAGCAGCTTGGGACAGGGGTGGACTGAAGCTTTCTTT,CASSLGQGWTEAFF
TRBV5-8,-,TRBJ2-3,TRBD1,TGTGCCAGCAGCTCTAGGACAGGGGGCGGCACAGATACGCAGTATTTT,CASSSRTGGGTDTQYF
TRBV30,few,TRBJ1-6,-,TGTGCCTGGAGTGTAGGACGTCAGAATTCACCCCTCCACTTT,CAWSVGRQNSPLHF
TRBV27,-,TRBJ2-7,TRBD1,TGTGCCAGCAGTTCCCGGGACAGGGGTATCTACGAGCAGTACTTC,CASSSRDRGIYEQYF
TRBV19,once,TRBJ1-2,-,TGTGCCAGTACCCCAAACAGCGATCCCTATGGCTACACCTTC,CASTPNSDPYGYTF
TRBV6-1,-,TRBJ1-5,TRBD1,TGTGCCAGCAGTGTCGTACAGGGGGCGAGCAATCAGCCCCAGCATTTT,CASSVVQGASNQPQHF
TRBV5-6,once,TRBJ2-1,TRBD1,TGTGCCAGCAGCCAGACACAGGGGTTCTACAATGAGCAGTTCTTC,CASSQTQGFYNEQFF
TRBV5-4,-,TRBJ1-4,-,TGTGCCAGCAGCTTAGATCTGGGCCCGAAGGATGAAAAACTGTTTTTT,CASSLDLGPKDEKLFF
TRBV11-2,-,TRBJ2-3,-,TGTGCCAGCAGCTTAGATCGGGGGGCGGATACGCAGTATTTT,CASSLDRGADTQYF
TRBV5-5,-,TRBJ2-6,TRBD2,TGTGCCAGCACTAGCGGGAGCTCATCTGGGGCCAACGTCCTGACTTTC,CASTSGSSSGANVLTF
TRBV2,few,TRBJ1-5,-,TGTGCCAGCCTAGGGCGTACTCAGCCCCAGCATTTT,CASLGRTQPQHF
TRBV29-1,-,TRBJ2-2,TRBD1,TGCAGCGTCGCCGGGACAGGTCTAAGAACCGGGGAGCTGTTTTTT,CSVAGTGLRTGELFF
TRBV5-6,-,TRBJ2-7,TRBD1,TGTGCCAGCAGCTGGGACAGGGAAGCCTACGAGCAGTACTTC,CASSWDREAYEQYF
TRBV25-1,-,TRBJ1-6,-,TGTGCCAGCAGTGAAGGTCTTTCGGGTTCACCCCTCCACTTT,CASSEGLSGSPLHF
TRBV5-4,-,TRBJ2-7,TRBD1,TGTGCCAGCAGCCTTAACCCGACAGGGTACTACGAGCAGTACTTC,CASSLNPTGYYEQYF
TRBV9,-,TRBJ2-2,-,TGTGCCAGCAGCGTCAGGGTAGAAACCGGGGAGCTGTTTTTT,CASSVRVETGELFF
TRBV5-4,few,TRBJ1-5,-,TGTGCCAGCAGCGTCGGAAATAGCAATCAGCCCCAGCATTTT,CASSVGNSNQPQHF
TRBV19,-,TRBJ1-2,-,TGTGCCAGTAGTATAGATGACAGGACGGGGGGTGTTAACTATGGCTACACCTTC,CASSIDDRTGGVNYGYTF
TRBV11-2,-,TRBJ1-2,-,TGTGCCAGCATGAGTTCATACCGACGAGCGAGTGGCTACACCTTC,CASMSSYRRASGYTF
TRBV18,-,TRBJ1-1,-,TGTGCCAGCTCACTGGGACTAGACACTGAAGCTTTCTTT,CASSLGLDTEAFF
TRBV15,-,TRBJ2-5,-,TGTGCCACCAGCAAGAACATAGTCGAAGAGACCCAGTACTTC,CATSKNIVEETQYF
TRBV6-1,-,TRBJ1-3,TRBD1,TGTGCCAGCAGTGACACAGGGGACTCTGGAAACACCATATATTTT,CASSDTGDSGNTIYF
TRBV6-5,-,TRBJ2-6,-,TGTGCCAGCAGTTACTCGGGCAACTCTGGGGCCAACGTCCTGACTTTC,CASSYSGNSGANVLTF
TRBV19,-,TRBJ1-1,TRBD1,TGTGCCAGTAGGCTAGGGACAGGGGGAACAGCTTTCTTT,CASRLGTGGTAFF
TRBV16,medium-sized,TRBJ2-1,-,TGTGCCAGCAGCCCTAACAATGAGCAGTTCTTC,CASSPNNEQFF
TRBV19,-,TRBJ1-6,TRBD1,TGTGCCAGTACCCATGGGAGAAGGGGGCAGGGTTCACCCCTCCACTTT,CASTHGRRGQGSPLHF
TRBV28,-,TRBJ1-5,TRBD1,TGTGCCAGCAGTCCCAGATTGCAGGGGGGGAACCAGCCCCAGCATTTT,CASSPRLQGGNQPQHF
TRBV6-4,-,TRBJ2-2,TRBD1,TGTGCCAGCAGTTTTACAGGGGGCGCAGACACCGGGGAGCTGTTTTTT,CASSFTGGADTGELFF
TRBV5-1,-,TRBJ2-1,-,TGCGCCAGCAGCTTGGGCGGGGGCGGTCTCGGTGAGCAGTTCTTC,CASSLGGGGLGEQFF
TRBV5-1,few,TRBJ2-7,TRBD2,TGCGCCAGCAGCTTGAATTTAGCGGGGGGAAGCTCCTACGAGCAGTACTTC,CASSLNLAGGSSYEQYF
TRBV6-1,-,TRBJ1-1,TRBD1,TGTGCCAGCAGTGAAGGGGGGTTAGCAGGGGGCTTTGGAGGCACTGAAGCTTTCTTT,CASSEGGLAGGFGGTEAFF
TRBV19,few,TRBJ1-1,-,TGTGCCAGTAGAATGGGCGGGGGCATGATGAACACTGAAGCTTTCTTT,CASRMGGGMMNTEAFF
TRBV5-6,once,TRBJ2-5,-,TGTGCCAGCAGCTTAATCCAGGGGGAGACCCAGTACTTC,CASSLIQGETQYF
TRBV15,-,TRBJ1-5,-,TGTGCCACCAGCGTTGATTATCAGCCCCAGCATTTT,CATSVDYQPQHF
TRBV5-1,-,TRBJ1-2,-,TGCGCCAGCAACCGGGGCGGGCCGAGTGGCTACACCTTC,CASNRGGPSGYTF
TRBV7-9,few,TRBJ2-4,TRBD1,TGTGCCAGCAGCTTGGGGACAGGGAAGAGTATCTTC,CASSLGTGKSIF
TRBV27,-,TRBJ2-7,TRBD2,TGTGCCAGCAGGGGACTAGCGGGGGGCCACGAGCAGTACTTC,CASRGLAGGHEQYF
TRBV28,-,TRBJ1-4,-,TGTGCCAGCAGTTTAGTGGGGGGTAATGAAAAACTGTTTTTT,CASSLVGGNEKLFF